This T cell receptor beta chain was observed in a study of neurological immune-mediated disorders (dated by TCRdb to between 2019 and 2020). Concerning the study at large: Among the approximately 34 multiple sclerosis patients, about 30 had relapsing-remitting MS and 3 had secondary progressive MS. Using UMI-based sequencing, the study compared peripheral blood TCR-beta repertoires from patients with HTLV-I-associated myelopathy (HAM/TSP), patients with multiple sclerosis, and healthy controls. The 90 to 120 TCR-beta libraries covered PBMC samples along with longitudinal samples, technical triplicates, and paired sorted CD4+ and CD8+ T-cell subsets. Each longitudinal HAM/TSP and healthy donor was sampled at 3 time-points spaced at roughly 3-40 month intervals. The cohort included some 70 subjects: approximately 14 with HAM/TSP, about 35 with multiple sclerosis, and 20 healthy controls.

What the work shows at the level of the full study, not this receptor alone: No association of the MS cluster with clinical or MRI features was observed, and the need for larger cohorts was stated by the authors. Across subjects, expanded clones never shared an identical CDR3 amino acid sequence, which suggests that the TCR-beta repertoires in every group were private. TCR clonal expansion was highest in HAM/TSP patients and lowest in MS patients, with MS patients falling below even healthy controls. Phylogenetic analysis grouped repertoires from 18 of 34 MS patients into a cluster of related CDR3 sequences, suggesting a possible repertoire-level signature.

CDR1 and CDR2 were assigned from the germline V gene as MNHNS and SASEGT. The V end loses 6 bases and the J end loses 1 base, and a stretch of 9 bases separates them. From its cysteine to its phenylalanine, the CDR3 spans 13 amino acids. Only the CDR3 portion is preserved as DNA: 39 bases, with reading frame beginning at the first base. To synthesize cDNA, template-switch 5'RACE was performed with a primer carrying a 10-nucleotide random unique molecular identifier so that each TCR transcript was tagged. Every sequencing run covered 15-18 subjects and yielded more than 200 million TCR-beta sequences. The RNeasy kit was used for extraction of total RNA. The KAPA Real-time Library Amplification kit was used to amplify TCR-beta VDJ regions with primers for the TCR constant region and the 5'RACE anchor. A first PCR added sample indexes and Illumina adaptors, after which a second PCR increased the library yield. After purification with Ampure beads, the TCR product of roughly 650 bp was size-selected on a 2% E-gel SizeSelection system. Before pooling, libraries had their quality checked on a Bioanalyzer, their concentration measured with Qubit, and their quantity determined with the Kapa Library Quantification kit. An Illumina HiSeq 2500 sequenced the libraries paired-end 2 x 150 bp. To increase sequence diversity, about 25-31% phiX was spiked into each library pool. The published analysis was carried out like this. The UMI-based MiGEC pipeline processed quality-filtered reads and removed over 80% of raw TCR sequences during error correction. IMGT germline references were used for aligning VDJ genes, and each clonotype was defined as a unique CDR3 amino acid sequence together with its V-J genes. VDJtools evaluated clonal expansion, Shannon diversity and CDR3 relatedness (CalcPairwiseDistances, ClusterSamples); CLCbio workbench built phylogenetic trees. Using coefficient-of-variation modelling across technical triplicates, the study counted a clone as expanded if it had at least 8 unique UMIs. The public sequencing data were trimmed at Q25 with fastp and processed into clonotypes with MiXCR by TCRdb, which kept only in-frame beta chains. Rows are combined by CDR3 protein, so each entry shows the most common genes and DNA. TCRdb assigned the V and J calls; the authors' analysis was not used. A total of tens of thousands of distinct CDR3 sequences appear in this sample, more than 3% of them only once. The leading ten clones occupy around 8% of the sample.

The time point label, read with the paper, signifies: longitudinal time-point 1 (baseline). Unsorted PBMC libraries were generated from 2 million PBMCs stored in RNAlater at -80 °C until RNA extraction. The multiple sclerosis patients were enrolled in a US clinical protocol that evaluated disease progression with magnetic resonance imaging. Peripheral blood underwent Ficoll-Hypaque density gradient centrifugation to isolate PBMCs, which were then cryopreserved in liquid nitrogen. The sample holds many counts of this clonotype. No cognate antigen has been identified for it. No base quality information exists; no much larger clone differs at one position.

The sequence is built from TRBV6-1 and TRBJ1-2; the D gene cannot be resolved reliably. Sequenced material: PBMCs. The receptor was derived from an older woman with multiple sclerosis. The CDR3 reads CASRHANNYGYTF. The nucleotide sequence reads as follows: TGTGCCAGCAGACACGCCAATAACTATGGCTACACCTTC.